These 29 T cell receptor beta chains originate from one sample sequenced in a study of T cell repertoires in aging, cancer and after chemotherapy (dated by TCRdb to between 2017 and 2020). Instead of sorted cells or RNA, genomic DNA extracted from peripheral blood served as the source for amplifying TCR beta rearrangements. For sequencing, an Illumina MiSeq was employed. Using a mixed TRB-A/B primer pool, multiplex touch-down PCR amplified rearranged TRB sequences covering the V, D and J segments. TCRdb took the public reads, trimmed them with fastp at Q25, ran MiXCR for clone calling and kept in-frame beta chains. Records with the same CDR3 protein are collapsed into one entry carrying the most frequent genes and DNA. Within this sample are 9,500 to 11,000 distinct CDR3 sequences, with 35% to 50% of them counted one time only. The ten largest make up around 6.9% of the sample. Sequenced: blood. The source of these receptors is a human donor in good health.

The V call is TRBV20-1, the J call TRBJ1-2; D might be TRBD1 (6 bases). The germline V gene has CDR1 DFQATT and CDR2 SNEGSKA (reference sequence). V lost 6 bases and J lost 3, with 17 bases in between. The CDR3 extends over 14 amino acids. For the CDR3, the DNA is TGCAGTGCCTTCCGGGACACCTTGGACTATGGCTACACCTTC. Translating gives CSAFRDTLDYGYTF.

In its sample, this clonotype was seen a few times. The chain links TRBV6-5 to TRBJ2-1, with D possibly being TRBD2 (6 bases). Trimming left V 6 bases short and J 9 bases short, with 21 bases between. This CDR3 comprises 15 residues. The germline CDR1 and CDR2 sequences are MNHEY and SVGAGI. CDR3 nucleotides: TGTGCCAGCAGCCCCTTCCGACTAGGGTCGGGTGAGCAGTTCTTC. The encoded protein is CASSPFRLGSGEQFF.

The rearrangement uses TRBV19 and TRBJ2-1; D is undetermined. Looked up from germline, CDR1 is LNHDA and CDR2 is SQIVND (reference sequence). Between the trimmed V and J ends, which lost 6 bases and 4 bases, there was a span of 4 bases. The CDR3 contains 11 residues. DNA for the CDR3: TGTGCCAGTAGGGGGTACAATGAGCAGTTCTTC. Translated, it gives CASRGYNEQFF. Together with reference TRBV19 and TRBJ2-1, the CDR3 gives the full variable domain: DGGITQSPKYLFRKEGQNVTLSCEQNLNHDAMYWYRQDPGQGLRLIYYSQIVNDFQKGDIAEGYSVSREKKESFPLTVTSAQKNPTAFYLCASRGYNEQFFGPGTRLTVL.

CDR3 sequence reads: CSASGGTDTQYF. As DNA, the CDR3 is TGCAGTGCTAGCGGAGGCACAGATACGCAGTATTTT. The gene calls are TRBV20-1 and TRBJ2-3; D is ambiguous. CDR3 length equals 12 residues. CDR1 DFQATT and CDR2 SNEGSKA come from the germline V gene (reference sequence). The V end was cut by 3 bases, the J end by 1 base, with 5 bases between.

This clonotype was detected a few times. This chain connects TRBV10-1 to TRBJ1-6, with 9 bases that match TRBD1. The CDR3 consists of 15 residues. The germline V gene has CDR1 WNHNN and CDR2 SYGVQD (reference sequence). J lost 4 bases, V lost 7 bases, and 5 bases had no gene match. The CDR3 DNA follows: TGCGCCAGCACGCAGGGGACAGGGTATAATTCACCCCTCCACTTT. Protein product: CASTQGTGYNSPLHF.

This clonotype was observed a few times. The genes are TRBV12-3 or TRBV12-4 and TRBJ1-6, with D perhaps TRBD1 (6 bases). V was trimmed by 2 bases and J by 7 bases, leaving 9 bases between them. CDR3 length equals 14 residues. The CDR3 DNA sequence: TGTGCCAGCAGTTTACGACAGGTCAATTCACCCCTCCACTTT. Translation gives CASSLRQVNSPLHF.

V and J are TRBV6-2 or TRBV6-3 and TRBJ2-1; a possible D gene is TRBD2 (6 bases). From germline, CDR1 is MNHEY and CDR2 SVGEGT. Between the trimmed V and J ends, which lost 5 bases and 3 bases, there was a span of 14 bases. This CDR3 is built from 15 residues. The CDR3 loop reads CASSPRDGSYNEQFF. The CDR3 bases are TGTGCCAGCAGTCCCCGGGACGGGAGCTACAATGAGCAGTTCTTC.

The V gene is TRBV7-2, the J gene TRBJ2-1; weak D call: TRBD1 (5 bases). The CDR3 is 16 amino acids. The germline V and J ends were trimmed by 1 base and 8 bases, with 18 bases remaining between them. Germline values: CDR1 SGHTA, CDR2 FQGNSA. CDR3 amino acids: CASSLGGVGAQDEQFF. The DNA of the CDR3 is TGTGCCAGCAGCTTAGGGGGTGTAGGGGCGCAAGATGAGCAGTTCTTC.

The chain joins TRBV20-1 to TRBJ1-1; 11 nucleotides match TRBD1. The ends lost 4 bases at V and 3 bases at J; junction bases unmatched: 10. Germline V gene data show CDR1 as DFQATT and CDR2 as SNEGSKA (reference sequence). This CDR3 is 16 amino acids long. The CDR3 coding sequence is TGCAGTGCTAACAAAGGGACAGGGGGAATATACACTGAAGCTTTCTTT. This encodes CSANKGTGGIYTEAFF.

This clonotype was seen more than once but under ten times. The chain is built from TRBV4-3 and TRBJ1-2, with D unclear. Germline assignment: CDR1 LGHNA and CDR2 YSLEER. This CDR3 region has 15 residues. V was trimmed by 1 base and J by 4 bases, leaving 13 bases between them. The CDR3 sequence: CASSQGRGEIYGYTF. The DNA of the CDR3 is TGCGCCAGCAGCCAAGGGCGAGGTGAGATCTATGGCTACACCTTC.

This clonotype was picked up a small number of times. The genes are TRBV28 and TRBJ1-5; D is unclear. Germline CDR1 is MDHEN and CDR2 is SYDVKM. V shed 4 bases and J shed 7 bases, with 8 bases lying between them. CDR3 length: 12 amino acids. CDR3 residues: CASSWLNQPQHF. The CDR3, as DNA: TGTGCCAGCAGTTGGTTAAACCAGCCCCAGCATTTT.

This chain uses TRBV19 with TRBJ2-7; TRBD2 might be the D (6 bases). Trimming took 3 bases from V and 3 from J, leaving 12 bases between them. Germline V gives CDR1 LNHDA, CDR2 SQIVND (reference sequence). CDR3 length: 14 amino acids. The CDR3 sequence is CASSINQGLYEQYF. For the CDR3, the DNA is TGTGCCAGTAGTATTAATCAGGGACTCTACGAGCAGTACTTC.

The chain combines TRBV6-5 with TRBJ2-1, with 8 bases aligning to TRBD2. Germline values: CDR1 MNHEY, CDR2 SVGAGI. Trimming took 0 bases from V and 4 from J; bases not matched to a gene: 8. This CDR3 contains 17 residues. CDR3 bases: TGTGCCAGCAGTTACTCGATTCACGAGCGGGGGTACAATGAGCAGTTCTTC. The encoded protein is CASSYSIHERGYNEQFF.

This clonotype was counted a few times. This chain uses TRBV6-5 with TRBJ1-3, with D perhaps TRBD1 (5 bases). Trimming left V 3 bases short and J 3 bases short, with 9 bases between. The CDR3 has 14 amino acids. Germline-derived CDR1 and CDR2 are MNHEY and SVGAGI. The CDR3 DNA reads TGTGCCAGCAGTTATCAGGGTTTTGGAAACACCATATATTTT. Its translation: CASSYQGFGNTIYF.

This clonotype was detected only a few times. The chain joins TRBV19 to TRBJ1-2; D is unclear. CDR3 length equals 14 residues. The germline gives CDR1 LNHDA, CDR2 SQIVND (reference sequence). V was shortened by 3 bases and J by 3 bases, with 11 bases between the two germline ends. DNA for the CDR3: TGTGCCAGTAGTATCTCCCCCAACGACTATGGCTACACCTTC. It encodes CASSISPNDYGYTF.

In this sample, this clonotype turned up a few times. The chain uses TRBV20-1 and TRBJ2-3, with 10 positions matching TRBD1. With 1 base clipped from V and 5 bases from J, the junction kept 3 bases outside the gene matches. This CDR3 comprises 14 residues. Germline loops: CDR1 DFQATT, CDR2 SNEGSKA (reference sequence). For the CDR3, the DNA is TGCAGTGCTAGAGTCGGGACAGGGGAAGATACGCAGTATTTT. The encoded protein is CSARVGTGEDTQYF.

The chain employs TRBV5-6 and TRBJ1-2; no reliable D call. Germline V gives CDR1 SGHDT, CDR2 YYEEEE. The CDR3 contains 18 residues. The ends were cut back, 4 bases at V and 0 bases at J, with 22 bases in the middle. The CDR3 sequence is CASSRRAPRRLANYGYTF. The CDR3 coding sequence is TGTGCCAGCAGCCGGCGGGCACCGAGACGATTAGCTAACTATGGCTACACCTTC.

The V call is TRBV19, the J call TRBJ2-1, with D maybe TRBD1 (6 bases). This CDR3 is 14 amino acids long. Trimming removed 3 bases from V and 7 bases from J, with 13 bases in between. The germline gives CDR1 LNHDA, CDR2 SQIVND (reference sequence). CDR3: CASSITGLGNEQFF. CDR3 in DNA: TGTGCCAGTAGTATCACAGGGTTGGGGAATGAGCAGTTCTTC.

V gene TRBV19 combines with J gene TRBJ1-2; D is unclear. Germline V gene sequence: CDR1 LNHDA, CDR2 SQIVND (reference sequence). V was clipped by 5 bases and J by 0 bases, with 13 bases between them. The CDR3 runs to 15 residues. CDR3 residues: CASSESVNANYGYTF. The CDR3 DNA reads as TGTGCCAGTAGTGAGAGCGTGAATGCTAACTATGGCTACACCTTC.

The table lists this clonotype with a few counts. J is TRBJ1-5 and V is TRBV12-3 or TRBV12-4; possibly TRBD1 for D (6 bases). This CDR3 comprises 14 residues. The V gene lost 2 bases and the J gene lost 5 bases, with 10 bases spanning the gap. CDR3 in amino acids: CASSLQGLDQPQHF. CDR3 sequence (DNA): TGTGCCAGCAGTTTACAGGGGTTGGATCAGCCCCAGCATTTT.

CDR3 nucleotides: TGTGCCAGCAGCTTAGAGGACAGGGTCAATGAGCAGTTCTTC. Translation: CASSLEDRVNEQFF. This chain connects TRBV7-6 to TRBJ2-1; TRBD1 matches at 8 bases. CDR3 length: 14 amino acids. Losses at the gene ends were 1 base for V and 6 bases for J; bases not matched to a gene: 2. Looked up from germline, CDR1 is SGHVS and CDR2 is FNYEAQ.

This clonotype was counted between two and nine times. V is TRBV7-2 and J is TRBJ2-3; 8 positions agree with TRBD2. The germline V gene has CDR1 SGHTA and CDR2 FQGNSA. The CDR3 length is 16 residues. V lost 1 base, J lost 2 bases, and 5 bases stayed unmatched. The CDR3 nucleotides read TGTGCCAGCAGCTTAGATGGTAGCGGGAACACAGATACGCAGTATTTT. The encoded protein is CASSLDGSGNTDTQYF.

By sample fraction, this clonotype is medium-sized. The chain links TRBV29-1 to TRBJ1-2; 9 nucleotides align to TRBD1. V dropped 7 bases and J dropped 7; count of bases not matched to a gene: 10. Germline V lookup: CDR1 SQVTM, CDR2 ANQGSEA. This CDR3 has 13 residues. The CDR3: CSAGTGRFSGYTF. The CDR3 DNA reads TGCAGCGCAGGGACAGGGAGATTTTCTGGCTACACCTTC.

As for this clonotype: This may be a read error: a much more frequent sequence differs by one nucleotide. The rearrangement links TRBV6-4 to TRBJ1-2; D remains unclear. Germline CDR1 and CDR2: MRHNA and SNTAGT. V shed 6 bases and J shed 2 bases, with 13 bases lying between them. The CDR3 loop spans 14 amino acids. CDR3 DNA: TGTGCCAGCAGATCGACTCAGTACAACTATGGCTACACCTTC. Amino acid sequence: CASRSTQYNYGYTF.

This clonotype occurred a few times. V is TRBV12-3 or TRBV12-4 and J is TRBJ2-1, with 9 bases matching TRBD2. Trimming cost V 3 bases and J 3 bases; bases outside gene matches: 3. CDR3 length: 15 residues. The CDR3 here is CASSLIAGVYNEQFF. Written as DNA, the CDR3 is TGTGCCAGCAGTTTGATAGCGGGGGTCTACAATGAGCAGTTCTTC.

As regards this clonotype: The limits of the CDR3 on the DNA are not certain, so only TCRdb's listed CDR3 is given. This chain joins TRBV7-5 and TRBJ2-7; no DNA check was done on the table's D call, TRBD2. TRBV7-5 is termed a pseudogene. The CDR3 has 19 residues if both end residues are counted. CDR3 sequence reads: CISVPDPASLGLVHYKQYF.

The chain recombines TRBV20-1 with TRBJ2-3; tentatively, D is TRBD1 (6 bases). CDR1 and CDR2 from the germline V gene are DFQATT and SNEGSKA (reference sequence). The CDR3 is made up of 11 amino acids. The V and J ends lost 3 bases and 10 bases respectively, with 11 bases between them. The CDR3 bases are TGCAGTGCTAGGGCCCAGGGGCCGCAGTATTTT. Encoded protein: CSARAQGPQYF.

The rearrangement links TRBV5-4 to TRBJ1-1; possible D gene TRBD1, 5 bases. Between the trimmed V and J ends, which lost 2 bases and 3 bases, there was a span of 8 bases. The CDR3 totals 13 residues. Looked up from germline, CDR1 is SGHNT and CDR2 is YYREEE (reference sequence). In DNA form, the CDR3 reads TGTGCCAGCAGCTTTGGGGGTTACACTGAAGCTTTCTTT. The encoded protein is CASSFGGYTEAFF. Together with reference TRBV5-4 and TRBJ1-1, the CDR3 gives the full variable domain: ETGVTQSPTHLIKTRGQQVTLRCSSQSGHNTVSWYQQALGQGPQFIFQYYREEENGRGNFPPRFSGLQFPNYSSELNVNALELDDSALYLCASSFGGYTEAFFGQGTRLTVV.

The gene calls are TRBV19 and TRBJ1-4, with D perhaps matching TRBD1 (6 bases). The length of the CDR3 is 15 residues. Trimming shortened V by 2 bases and J by 4 bases, and 11 bases separated the two germline ends. Germline values: CDR1 LNHDA, CDR2 SQIVND (reference sequence). The CDR3 sequence is CASSIRAGDNEKLFF. CDR3 nucleotides: TGTGCCAGTAGTATACGGGCAGGGGATAATGAAAAACTGTTTTTT.